The 27 T cell receptor beta chains below come from one sample, sequenced in a study of CD8 T cells in ankylosing spondylitis. TCRdb reprocessed the 5' RACE reads via MiXCR and lists one record per CDR3 protein. The profile shows 210,000 or so distinct CDR3 sequences, roughly 8.2% of them singletons. The material sequenced was blood, either unsorted or a sorted T cell fraction (not recorded which). The receptors shown here come from a female donor with ankylosing spondylitis or in good health (not recorded which).

This clonotype was recorded at least ten times. The CDR3 sequence: CASSQGPLGGPYNEQFF. The DNA for the CDR3 is TGTGCCAGCAGCCAAGGGCCTCTAGGGGGTCCCTACAATGAGCAGTTCTTC. The chain is built from TRBV4-2 and TRBJ2-1, with D perhaps TRBD1 (6 bases). The CDR3 contains 17 residues. CDR1 and CDR2 from the germline V gene are LGHNA and YNFKEQ. V was cut by 1 base and J by 2 bases, with 15 bases left in between.

This clonotype occurred many times. This sequence joins TRBV7-9 and TRBJ1-3; D is unclear. This CDR3 has 15 amino acids. V dropped 5 bases and J dropped 0 bases, with 11 bases sitting between them. Germline CDR1 reads SEHNR; CDR2 reads FQNEAQ (reference sequence). CDR3 amino acids: CASSPSALSGNTIYF. For the CDR3, the DNA is TGTGCCAGCAGCCCCTCGGCGCTCTCTGGAAACACCATATATTTT.

This clonotype was seen repeatedly, ten times or more. J is TRBJ2-7 and V is TRBV5-1, with D perhaps matching TRBD2 (6 bases). This CDR3 region has 16 residues. V lost 1 base to trimming and J lost 5 bases, with 19 bases between them. Germline assignment: CDR1 SGHRS and CDR2 YFSETQ. DNA for the CDR3: TGCGCCAGCAGCTTGAGGCGACAACCTCCGGGGGACGAGCAGTACTTC. Protein product: CASSLRRQPPGDEQYF.

In the case of this clonotype: It may be a read error: a sequence one base away is much more abundant. The V and J genes are TRBV7-2 and TRBJ2-3, with D unclear. V lost 7 bases and J lost 4, with 9 bases in between. Germline CDR1 reads SGHTA; CDR2 reads FQGNSA. The CDR3 contains 12 residues. CDR3 in DNA: TGTGCCAGCAACCCTGGGGCAGATACGCAGTATTTT. Its translation is CASNPGADTQYF.

About this clonotype itself: Given a much more abundant clone one base away, this may be a read error. The gene calls are TRBV4-3 and TRBJ2-1; D possibly matches TRBD1 or TRBD2 (5 bases each). The CDR3 is 15 residues long. Germline CDR1 reads LGHNA; CDR2 reads YSLEER. Here the CDR3 reads CTSSQGEAEYNEQFF. CDR3 in DNA: TGCACCAGCAGCCAAGGGGAAGCGGAGTACAATGAGCAGTTCTTC.

This clonotype was seen just once. This chain uses TRBV20-1 with TRBJ1-5, with 9 bases matching TRBD1. This CDR3 region has 17 residues. From germline, CDR1 is DFQATT and CDR2 SNEGSKA (reference sequence). The CDR3 nucleotides read TGCTGCGCTACACCGGGACAGGGAATAAGGGCCAATCAGCCCCAGCATTTT. Translating gives CCATPGQGIRANQPQHF.

The chain has TRBV2 and TRBJ1-5, with 7 bases that match TRBD1. Germline-derived CDR1 and CDR2 are SNHLY and FYNNEI. The CDR3 has 16 amino acids. With 6 bases clipped from V and 2 bases from J, the junction kept 10 bases outside the gene matches. CDR3 in DNA: TGTGCCAGCAGGGCCCGGACAGGAAGGGGCAATCAGCCCCAGCATTTT. Translating gives CASRARTGRGNQPQHF.

This clonotype has at least ten counts. In DNA form, the CDR3 reads TGTGCCAGCAGCTTGAGTACACTCTATAATTCACCCCTCCACTTT. This translates into CASSLSTLYNSPLHF. The V and J genes are TRBV7-9 and TRBJ1-6; no clear D gene. Per the germline V gene, CDR1 is SEHNR and CDR2 is FQNEAQ (reference sequence). Trimming took 3 bases from V and 3 from J, leaving 9 bases between them. The CDR3 is 15 residues long.

This clonotype was detected many times. The chain couples TRBV29-1 to TRBJ2-1; D gene ambiguous. Germline-derived CDR1 and CDR2 are SQVTM and ANQGSEA. The CDR3 totals 13 residues. The V end was cut by 0 bases, the J end by 2 bases, with 5 bases between. The CDR3: CSVEDLTYNEQFF. The CDR3, as DNA: TGCAGCGTTGAAGATCTAACCTACAATGAGCAGTTCTTC.

In its sample, this clonotype was seen many times. V usage is TRBV12-2 and J usage is TRBJ2-7. TRBV12-2 is a documented pseudogene. The CDR3 is 15 residues long. The CDR3 spells CASRFGLASSYEQYF. The CDR3 nucleotides are TGTGCAAGTCGCTTTGGGCTAGCGAGTTCCTACGAGCAGTACTTC.

Ten or more counts support this clonotype. The genes are TRBV12-3 or TRBV12-4 and TRBJ1-1, with 8 bases aligning to TRBD1. V trimming: 5 bases; J trimming: 4 bases; junction bases outside the gene matches: 9. This CDR3 is built from 15 residues. The CDR3 reads CASSPGTGFRTEAFF. CDR3 sequence (DNA): TGTGCCAGCAGTCCCGGGACAGGTTTTCGCACTGAAGCTTTCTTT.

The chain couples TRBV29-1 to TRBJ2-3, with TRBD2 identical over 9 bases. The J segment lost 3 bases and the V segment lost 7 bases, leaving 5 bases of the junction unmatched. CDR1 is SQVTM and CDR2 is ANQGSEA in the germline V gene. The CDR3 is made up of 13 amino acids. The CDR3: CSASGLATDTQYF. CDR3 coding DNA: TGCAGCGCGTCGGGACTAGCAACAGATACGCAGTATTTT.

The table lists this clonotype with many counts. V gene TRBV5-1 combines with J gene TRBJ1-1; D perhaps matches TRBD1 (6 bases). CDR1 and CDR2 (germline): SGHRS, YFSETQ. The CDR3 runs 14 residues. V lost 4 bases and J lost 0, with 10 bases in between. CDR3 residues: CASSPRDMNTEAFF. The CDR3 nucleotides are TGCGCCAGCAGCCCCAGGGACATGAACACTGAAGCTTTCTTT.

This clonotype occurred many times. The chain joins TRBV20-1 to TRBJ1-2, with D tentatively TRBD1 (5 bases). The CDR3 has 17 residues. Germline V CDR1 and CDR2: DFQATT, SNEGSKA (reference sequence). The V end was cut by 0 bases, the J end by 4 bases, with 21 bases between. Here the CDR3 reads CSARDRRAQGSIYGYTF. DNA of the CDR3: TGCAGTGCTAGAGATCGGAGGGCGCAGGGTAGTATCTATGGCTACACCTTC.

The chain has TRBV2 and TRBJ2-1; 9 positions agree with TRBD2. The junction had 9 bases not matched to a gene; V was cut back by 7 bases and J by 8 bases. The CDR3 totals 14 residues. CDR1 and CDR2 from the germline V gene are SNHLY and FYNNEI. The CDR3 sequence: CASKGGRALDEQFF. CDR3 sequence (DNA): TGTGCCAGCAAGGGCGGGAGGGCCCTGGATGAGCAGTTCTTC.

This clonotype has at least ten counts. The genes are TRBV5-6 and TRBJ2-2, with 9 nucleotides matching TRBD1. The germline CDR1 and CDR2 sequences are SGHDT and YYEEEE. The ends lost 5 bases at V and 6 bases at J; junction bases unmatched: 11. The CDR3 sequence is 16 residues long. The CDR3 bases are TGTGCCAGCAGACCTACAGGGGGCGAATCGGCCGGGGAGCTGTTTTTT. It codes for CASRPTGGESAGELFF.

This clonotype has a count of ten or more. The chain joins TRBV20-1 to TRBJ2-7; 8 bases match TRBD1. Germline V lookup: CDR1 DFQATT, CDR2 SNEGSKA (reference sequence). The ends lost 3 bases at V and 7 bases at J; junction bases unmatched: 8. The CDR3 covers 13 residues. The CDR3 DNA reads as TGCAGTGCTAGCCGACAGGGGTTGGGAGAGCAGTACTTC. Encoded protein: CSASRQGLGEQYF.

In this sample, this clonotype turned up many times. The chain combines TRBV20-1 with TRBJ1-2; D might be TRBD1 (5 bases). Germline lookup yields CDR1 DFQATT and CDR2 SNEGSKA (reference sequence). This CDR3 has 12 amino acids. The V and J ends lost 4 bases and 2 bases respectively, with 8 bases between them. CDR3 amino acids: CSATGFNYGYTF. The CDR3 DNA is TGCAGTGCTACAGGGTTCAACTATGGCTACACCTTC.

The table lists this clonotype with many counts. This chain joins TRBV25-1 and TRBJ2-3; D is uncertain. Deletions cut 0 bases from V and 2 bases from J, with 0 bases between. The CDR3 sequence is 12 residues long. Looked up from germline, CDR1 is MGHDK and CDR2 is SYGVNS. The CDR3 loop is CASSEYTDTQYF. CDR3 nucleotide sequence: TGTGCCAGCAGTGAATACACAGATACGCAGTATTTT.

At least ten counts were recorded for this clonotype. J is TRBJ1-4 and V is TRBV7-9; 8 nucleotides align to TRBD1. Germline CDR1 SEHNR, CDR2 FQNEAQ (reference sequence). V shed 1 base, J shed 5 bases, and the junction held 0 bases outside the gene matches. The CDR3 is 14 amino acids. CDR3 nucleotides: TGTGCCAGCAGCTTAGGGACAGGGAATGAAAAACTGTTTTTT. It translates to CASSLGTGNEKLFF.

There are many counts of this clonotype. The gene calls are TRBV5-1 and TRBJ2-2; D gene unclear. V was clipped by 3 bases and J by 0 bases, with 6 bases between them. The germline V gene encodes CDR1 SGHRS and CDR2 YFSETQ. The CDR3 is made up of 14 amino acids. The chain's CDR3 is CASSYSANTGELFF. CDR3 nucleotides: TGCGCCAGCAGCTACAGTGCGAACACCGGGGAGCTGTTTTTT.

This clonotype was counted at least ten times. V and J are TRBV5-6 and TRBJ2-3, with TRBD2 matching over 10 bases. The V gene end was trimmed by 4 bases and the J gene end by 5 bases; junction bases not matched to a gene: 10. Germline loops: CDR1 SGHDT, CDR2 YYEEEE. CDR3 length: 16 amino acids. This CDR3 is CASSVPGLAFRDTQYF. The CDR3 DNA sequence: TGTGCCAGCAGCGTACCGGGACTAGCGTTTAGAGATACGCAGTATTTT.

In this sample, this clonotype turned up many times. This chain joins TRBV27 and TRBJ2-1; 10 positions agree with TRBD2. Trimming removed 2 bases from V and 7 bases from J; junction bases left unmatched: 8. Germline CDR1 and CDR2: MNHEY and SMNVEV (reference sequence). This CDR3 has 16 residues. The CDR3 nucleotides read TGTGCCAGCAGTTTACTTGTAGCGGGAGGTCAAAATGAGCAGTTCTTC. It codes for CASSLLVAGGQNEQFF.

J is TRBJ2-3 and V is TRBV6-4; 12 nucleotides match TRBD2. The J segment lost 4 bases and the V segment lost 8 bases, leaving 7 bases of the junction unmatched. CDR1 and CDR2 (germline): MRHNA, SNTAGT. The CDR3 length is 15 residues. CDR3 protein: CASELAGGGPDTQYF. In DNA form, the CDR3 reads TGTGCCAGCGAGCTAGCGGGAGGGGGCCCAGATACGCAGTATTTT.

This clonotype was detected ten times or more. The chain is built from TRBV6-2 or TRBV6-3 and TRBJ1-1; D is perhaps TRBD1 (5 bases). CDR3 length: 14 residues. Germline CDR1 MNHEY, CDR2 SVGEGT. V dropped 7 bases and J dropped 11 bases, with 23 bases sitting between them. CDR3 sequence reads: CASTPTASGRYAFF. CDR3 bases: TGTGCCAGCACCCCCACAGCGTCAGGGCGTTACGCTTTCTTT.

This clonotype appeared many times. The V call is TRBV3-1, the J call TRBJ1-1; D gene ambiguous. V lost 2 bases to trimming and J lost 4 bases, with 8 bases between them. CDR3 length equals 13 residues. CDR1 is LGHDT and CDR2 is YNNKEL in the germline V gene (reference sequence). The CDR3 sequence is CASSQLGITEAFF. CDR3 in DNA: TGTGCCAGCAGCCAACTAGGGATCACTGAAGCTTTCTTT.

This clonotype occurred many times. The chain couples TRBV20-1 to TRBJ2-5, with D uncertain. This CDR3 is built from 13 residues. Germline loops: CDR1 DFQATT, CDR2 SNEGSKA (reference sequence). The V end was cut by 0 bases, the J end by 7 bases, with 12 bases between. DNA for the CDR3: TGCAGTGCTAGAGACCTTTCGGACGGGACCCAGTACTTC. This encodes CSARDLSDGTQYF.